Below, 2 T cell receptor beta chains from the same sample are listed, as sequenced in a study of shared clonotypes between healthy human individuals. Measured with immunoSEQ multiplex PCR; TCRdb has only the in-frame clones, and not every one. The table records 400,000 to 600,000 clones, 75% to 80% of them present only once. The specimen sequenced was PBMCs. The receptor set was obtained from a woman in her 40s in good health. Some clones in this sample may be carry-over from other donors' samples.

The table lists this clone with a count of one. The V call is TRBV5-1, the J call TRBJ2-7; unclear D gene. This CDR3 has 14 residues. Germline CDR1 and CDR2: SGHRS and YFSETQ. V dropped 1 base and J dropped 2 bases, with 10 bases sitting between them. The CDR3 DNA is TGCGCCAGCAGCTTGCGACTTCAAGCCTACGAGCAGTACTTC. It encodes CASSLRLQAYEQYF.

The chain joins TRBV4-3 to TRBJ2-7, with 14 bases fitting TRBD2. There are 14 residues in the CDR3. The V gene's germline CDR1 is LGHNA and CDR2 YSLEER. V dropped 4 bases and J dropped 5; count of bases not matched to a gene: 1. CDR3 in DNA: TGCGCCAGCAGCCCGGGACTAGCGGGGGACGAGCAGTACTTC. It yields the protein CASSPGLAGDEQYF.